This entry lists 17 T cell receptor beta chains sequenced from one sample in a study of blood T cell repertoires in COVID-19. Sequenced by immunoSEQ multiplex PCR; TCRdb stores in-frame clones only, minus some. The top ten clones hold approximately 2.5% of a sample with roughly 250,000 clones, about 91% of them seen once. Sequenced: peripheral blood. The source is a person under 35 with COVID-19, enrolled during active disease.

J is TRBJ2-1 and V is TRBV9; tentatively, D is TRBD1 (6 bases). Trimming shortened V by 6 bases and J by 0 bases, and 16 bases separated the two germline ends. From germline, CDR1 is SGDLS and CDR2 YYNGEE. There are 16 residues in the CDR3. CDR3 DNA: TGTGCCAGCACCCCAGGGGCCAGGAGCTCCTACAATGAGCAGTTCTTC. This translates into CASTPGARSSYNEQFF. Using reference TRBV9 and TRBJ2-1 for the parts outside the CDR3, the full variable domain is DSGVTQTPKHLITATGQRVTLRCSPRSGDLSVYWYQQSLDQGLQFLIQYYNGEERAKGNILERFSAQQFPDLHSELNLSSLELGDSALYFCASTPGARSSYNEQFFGPGTRLTVL.

The chain carries TRBV10-3 and TRBJ1-2; a weak D match, TRBD1 (5 bases). V was shortened by 2 bases and J by 8 bases, with 9 bases between the two germline ends. Germline V gives CDR1 ENHRY, CDR2 SYGVKD. The CDR3 extends over 12 amino acids. This chain's CDR3 is CAISEPYRGYTF. The CDR3 nucleotides are TGTGCCATCAGTGAGCCTTACAGGGGCTACACCTTC.

The chain couples TRBV5-1 to TRBJ2-3, with 16 bases identical to TRBD2. The junction had 7 bases not matched to a gene; V was cut back by 3 bases and J by 0 bases. CDR3 length equals 19 residues. In germline, CDR1 is SGHRS, CDR2 YFSETQ. CDR3 amino acids: CASSSLGLAGGSSTDTQYF. CDR3 nucleotides: TGCGCCAGCAGCTCCCTGGGACTAGCGGGAGGGAGCAGCACAGATACGCAGTATTTT.

In DNA form, the CDR3 reads TGTGCCAGCAGCGAACAGGGGACCTACAATGAGCAGTTCTTC. It encodes CASSEQGTYNEQFF. V is TRBV14 and J is TRBJ2-1; 7 nucleotides line up with TRBD1. The CDR3 has 14 amino acids. Germline CDR1 SGHDN, CDR2 FVKESK. After removal of 5 bases from V and 2 bases from J, the junction contained 3 bases not matched to a gene. Based on the CDR3 plus reference TRBV14 and TRBJ2-1, the full variable domain is EAGVTQFPSHSVIEKGQTVTLRCDPISGHDNLYWYRRVMGKEIKFLLHFVKESKQDESGMPNNRFLAERTGGTYSTLKVQPAELEDSGVYFCASSEQGTYNEQFFGPGTRLTVL.

This chain links TRBV28 with TRBJ2-7, with TRBD1 matching over 9 bases. V shed 3 bases, J shed 4 bases, and the junction held 10 bases outside the gene matches. CDR1 is MDHEN, CDR2 SYDVKM, per germline. The CDR3 is made up of 16 amino acids. Written as DNA, the CDR3 is TGTGCCAGCAGTTTCCGACCGGGACAGGGACTATACGAGCAGTACTTC. Translating it yields CASSFRPGQGLYEQYF.

This chain uses TRBV18 with TRBJ2-3, with 10 bases aligning to TRBD2. V shed 1 base and J 1 base; nucleotides not matched to a gene: 14. CDR1 and CDR2 (germline): KGHSH, LQKENI. The CDR3 has 20 amino acids. The CDR3 coding sequence is TGTGCCAGCTCACCACGACCCGGGACTAGCGAGCGGTTCCGCACAGATACGCAGTATTTT. Protein sequence: CASSPRPGTSERFRTDTQYF. The whole variable domain, filled in from reference TRBV18 and TRBJ2-3, reads NAGVMQNPRHLVRRRGQEARLRCSPMKGHSHVYWYRQLPEEGLKFMVYLQKENIIDESGMPKERFSAEFPKEGPSILRIQQVVRGDSAAYFCASSPRPGTSERFRTDTQYFGPGTRLTVL.

The CDR3: CAIRGTGDMKTQYF. The CDR3 region has the DNA TGTGCCATCAGGGGGACAGGGGATATGAAGACCCAGTACTTC. This chain links TRBV10-3 with TRBJ2-5; 10 bases fit TRBD1. The CDR3 length is 14 residues. V trimming: 6 bases; J trimming: 6 bases; junction bases outside the gene matches: 7. Germline CDR1 reads ENHRY; CDR2 reads SYGVKD.

CDR3 nucleotide sequence: TGTGCCAGCAGCCGCGTTGGACAGGGCCAACAAGAGACCCAGTACTTC. Its translation: CASSRVGQGQQETQYF. The chain is built from TRBV7-6 and TRBJ2-5; 8 positions match TRBD1. The CDR3 is made up of 16 amino acids. V lost 5 bases, J lost 2 bases, and 10 bases stayed unmatched. The germline V gene has CDR1 SGHVS and CDR2 FNYEAQ.

This chain's CDR3 is CASSLVQSYGYTF. The CDR3 bases are TGTGCCAGCAGCTTAGTACAGAGCTATGGCTACACCTTC. The chain links TRBV7-9 to TRBJ1-2; no reliable D call. Deletions cut 1 base from V and 4 bases from J, with 7 bases between. The CDR3 length is 13 residues. CDR1 and CDR2 from the germline V gene are SEHNR and FQNEAQ (reference sequence).

The chain uses TRBV2 and TRBJ2-5; D is possibly TRBD1 (6 bases). V lost 8 bases to trimming and J lost 4 bases, with 17 bases between them. The CDR3 runs 14 residues. The germline CDR1 and CDR2 sequences are SNHLY and FYNNEI. In DNA form, the CDR3 reads TGTGCCAGCGGGGGACAATTACCGGGAGAGACCCAGTACTTC. Protein: CASGGQLPGETQYF. Variable domain in full (rest from reference TRBV2 and TRBJ2-5): EPEVTQTPSHQVTQMGQEVILRCVPISNHLYFYWYRQILGQKVEFLVSFYNNEISEKSEIFDDQFSVERPDGSNFTLKIRSTKLEDSAMYFCASGGQLPGETQYFGPGTRLLVL.

The CDR3 reads CASSLTGAYEKLFF. The CDR3 DNA sequence: TGTGCCAGCAGCCTAACAGGGGCCTATGAAAAACTGTTTTTT. The chain carries TRBV27 and TRBJ1-4; 7 bases match TRBD1. Germline CDR1 and CDR2: MNHEY and SMNVEV (reference sequence). The CDR3 has 14 amino acids. Trimming removed 6 bases from V and 6 bases from J; junction bases left unmatched: 7.

This clone is a singleton in its sample. Sequence at one end of the junction differs from germline and may be a read error. The V gene is TRBV7-7, the J gene TRBJ2-5, with a tentative D call TRBD2 (5 bases). Germline V gives CDR1 SSHAT, CDR2 FNYEAQ (reference sequence). The CDR3 length is 15 residues. CDR3 amino acids: CASSLGGRARETQYF. CDR3 sequence (DNA): TGTGCTAGCAGTTTAGGCGGGCGGGCGAGAGAGACCCAGTACTTC.

The chain couples TRBV15 to TRBJ2-7, with a weak D call TRBD2 (6 bases). This CDR3 region has 14 residues. The V gene's germline CDR1 is LNHNV and CDR2 YYDKDF (reference sequence). V was clipped by 0 bases and J by 2 bases, with 8 bases between them. The CDR3 DNA reads TGTGCCACCAGCAGAGATGCGGGACCCTACGAGCAGTACTTC. It encodes CATSRDAGPYEQYF.

The chain carries TRBV5-1 and TRBJ1-4; 8 bases fit TRBD1. The trim removed 3 bases at V and 5 bases at J, leaving 6 bases unmatched. Germline values: CDR1 SGHRS, CDR2 YFSETQ. This CDR3 has 15 residues. CDR3 sequence: CASSSDRASNEKLFF. The CDR3 bases are TGCGCCAGCAGCTCGGACAGGGCCTCGAATGAAAAACTGTTTTTT.

The chain carries TRBV7-2 and TRBJ2-3; D remains ambiguous. Germline V gene data show CDR1 as SGHTA and CDR2 as FQGNSA. Trimming removed 5 bases at V and 5 bases at J, with 5 bases between. The CDR3 spans 11 residues. In DNA, the CDR3 is TGTGCCAGCAGCCCCGTAGATACGCAGTATTTT. Residues: CASSPVDTQYF. Together with reference TRBV7-2 and TRBJ2-3, the CDR3 gives the full variable domain: GAGVSQSPSNKVTEKGKDVELRCDPISGHTALYWYRQSLGQGLEFLIYFQGNSAPDKSGLPSDRFSAERTGGSVSTLTIQRTQQEDSAVYLCASSPVDTQYFGPGTRLTVL.

This chain joins TRBV4-3 and TRBJ1-2; 9 bases are a match to TRBD1. Germline V gene sequence: CDR1 LGHNA, CDR2 YSLEER. V lost 4 bases to trimming and J lost 12 bases; unmatched junction nucleotides: 3. The CDR3 totals 11 residues. The chain's CDR3 is CASSPGTGHTF. The DNA of the CDR3 is TGCGCCAGCAGCCCCGGGACAGGGCACACCTTC.

This chain joins TRBV5-1 and TRBJ2-6; D ambiguous. Trimming left V 5 bases short and J 2 bases short, with 8 bases between. This CDR3 spans 14 amino acids. Germline assignment: CDR1 SGHRS and CDR2 YFSETQ. In nucleotides, the CDR3 is TGCGCCAGCAGGAGTGACACTGGGGCCAACGTCCTGACTTTC. It is translated as CASRSDTGANVLTF.